This TCR beta chain was obtained from a study of control samples from healthy donors and cancer patients (dated by TCRdb to 2018 to 2021). The library was prepared using the immunoSEQ multiplex PCR assay. Imported from immuneACCESS, the table was reduced by TCRdb to in-frame sequences with V and J called. These copies leave out some clones; in studies compared against another copy, an unresolved V gene accounts for under half, and the cause of the remainder is not known. Recorded for this sample are about 150,000 clones; about 91% of them occurred a single time. 1.5% to 2% of the sample comes from the top ten. From a lookup of the germline V gene (reference sequence), CDR1 and CDR2 are LGHDT and YNNKEL. Spanning cysteine to phenylalanine, the CDR3 consists of 15 amino acids. Here the CDR3 DNA is all that survives: 45 bases in frame from base 1. V drops 1 base and J drops 5 bases, leaving 12 bases in between.

As regards this clone: Its specific antigen is unknown. Per-nucleotide qualities are absent, and no much larger clonotype sits a single base away.

This clonotype was obtained from a man younger than 35 in good health. Source material: blood. This chain joins TRBV3-1 (or the pseudogene TRBV3-2) to TRBJ2-1; matching of 6 bases hints at TRBD1 as the D gene. The CDR3 is CASSQVRQVNNEQFF. The DNA is as follows: TGTGCCAGCAGCCAAGTGAGACAGGTTAACAATGAGCAGTTCTTC.